The 29 T cell receptor beta chains below come from one sample, sequenced in a study of OX40 agonist ivuxolimab in advanced cancers. Libraries came from the immunoSEQ multiplex PCR assay. As stored in TCRdb, this immuneACCESS dataset retains in-frame rearrangements with V and J assigned. A fraction of the clones does not appear; measured against another copy, unresolved V genes explain less than half of the discrepancy, and the remainder lacks a known reason. This sample holds about 35,000 clones; 76% were observed only once. Over 20% of the sample is taken by the ten largest. The specimen was CD4+ or CD8+ T cells sorted from blood, collected in a trial of the OX40 agonist ivuxolimab. These receptors all stem from an adult with an advanced solid tumor such as melanoma, head and neck, liver or kidney cancer.

This chain uses TRBV9 with TRBJ2-3, with TRBD2 as a possible D gene (5 bases). The CDR3 is made up of 14 amino acids. In germline, CDR1 is SGDLS, CDR2 YYNGEE. Trimming stripped 0 bases from V and 1 base from J, with 6 bases between. CDR3 protein: CASSVEGGTDTQYF. In DNA form, the CDR3 reads TGTGCCAGCAGCGTAGAGGGAGGCACAGATACGCAGTATTTT.

This clone was recorded only once. The chain combines TRBV5-1 with TRBJ2-5, with 13 positions matching TRBD2. This CDR3 contains 16 residues. Germline V gene lookup returns CDR1 SGHRS and CDR2 YFSETQ. Unmatched junction bases numbered 5, after V lost 4 bases and J lost 2 bases. CDR3 sequence (DNA): TGCGCCAGCAGCCGTGGGACTAGCGGGGCTCAAGAGACCCAGTACTTC. It is translated as CASSRGTSGAQETQYF.

This chain uses TRBV28 with TRBJ1-1, with D possibly TRBD1 on 6 matching bases. Trimming took 8 bases from V and 7 from J, leaving 8 bases between them. Germline V CDR1 and CDR2: MDHEN, SYDVKM. The CDR3 extends over 10 amino acids. CDR3 region: CASGQIEAFF. CDR3 nucleotides: TGTGCCAGCGGACAGATTGAAGCTTTCTTT.

This chain links TRBV6-5 with TRBJ1-1; no firm D call. V was shortened by 2 bases and J by 9 bases, with 7 bases between the two germline ends. CDR1 MNHEY and CDR2 SVGAGI come from the germline V gene. The CDR3 totals 11 residues. The CDR3 here is CASSYKGKAFF. The CDR3 DNA reads as TGTGCCAGCAGTTACAAGGGAAAAGCTTTCTTT.

DNA for the CDR3: TGCGCCAGCAGCTTGGCCCTTCCGGGCACCTCTGGAAACACCATATATTTT. Translating it yields CASSLALPGTSGNTIYF. The V gene is TRBV5-1, the J gene TRBJ1-3; D is unclear. The CDR3 runs to 17 residues. Germline V gives CDR1 SGHRS, CDR2 YFSETQ. Trimming cost V 0 bases and J 0 bases, with 13 bases left between them.

The chain combines TRBV18 with TRBJ2-3; TRBD1 aligns across 10 bases. Trimming at V came to 5 bases and at J to 0 bases, leaving 5 bases not matched to a gene. The CDR3 is made up of 16 amino acids. CDR1 is KGHSH, CDR2 LQKENI, per germline. This CDR3 is CASSATGGSSTDTQYF. The CDR3 DNA is TGTGCCAGCTCAGCGACAGGGGGCTCTAGCACAGATACGCAGTATTTT.

The chain uses TRBV28 and TRBJ2-6; TRBD1 matches 7 bases. The CDR3 has 15 residues. CDR1 and CDR2 from the germline V gene are MDHEN and SYDVKM. V lost 3 bases and J lost 9; bases outside the gene matches: 8. The CDR3 loop reads CASSFTSGGVNVLTF. CDR3 DNA: TGTGCCAGCAGTTTCACGTCAGGGGGAGTCAACGTCCTGACTTTC.

V is TRBV18 and J is TRBJ2-2, with 9 bases matching TRBD2. CDR1 is KGHSH and CDR2 is LQKENI in the germline V gene. After removal of 1 base from V and 0 bases from J, the junction contained 6 bases not matched to a gene. This CDR3 contains 18 residues. CDR3 bases: TGTGCCAGCTCACCACGGTCCCCTAGCGGGGCGAACACCGGGGAGCTGTTTTTT. It codes for CASSPRSPSGANTGELFF. Using reference TRBV18 and TRBJ2-2 for the parts outside the CDR3, the full variable domain is NAGVMQNPRHLVRRRGQEARLRCSPMKGHSHVYWYRQLPEEGLKFMVYLQKENIIDESGMPKERFSAEFPKEGPSILRIQQVVRGDSAAYFCASSPRSPSGANTGELFFGEGSRLTVL.

This clone showed up just once. V gene TRBV19 combines with J gene TRBJ2-1, with a weak D call TRBD1 (6 bases). Deletions cut 4 bases from V and 1 base from J, with 8 bases between. CDR3 length equals 14 residues. Germline loops: CDR1 LNHDA, CDR2 SQIVND (reference sequence). The CDR3 protein is CASSRQGSYNEQFF. DNA of the CDR3: TGTGCCAGTAGTAGGCAGGGGTCCTACAATGAGCAGTTCTTC.

The chain couples TRBV11-3 to TRBJ2-3; D is possibly TRBD2 (6 bases). The CDR3 runs 16 residues. V lost 0 bases and J 0 bases, leaving 10 bases between the germline ends. Germline CDR1 and CDR2: SGHNT and YENEEA. The CDR3, as DNA: TGTGCCAGCAGCTTAGATTCCGGGGGTAGCACAGATACGCAGTATTTT. This gives the protein CASSLDSGGSTDTQYF.

The chain links TRBV6-1 to TRBJ2-5; weak D call: TRBD1 (7 bases). Trimming left V 5 bases short and J 5 bases short, with 18 bases between. Germline V gene lookup returns CDR1 MNHNS and CDR2 SASEGT. This CDR3 has 15 residues. CDR3 sequence reads: CASSKADRRGETQYF. The CDR3 DNA is TGTGCCAGCAGTAAGGCGGACAGGAGGGGGGAGACCCAGTACTTC.

V is TRBV7-2 and J is TRBJ2-5; the match to TRBD1 covers 8 bases. The CDR3 consists of 14 residues. The V gene's germline CDR1 is SGHTA and CDR2 FQGNSA. V dropped 5 bases and J dropped 2; count of bases not matched to a gene: 4. The CDR3 coding sequence is TGTGCCAGCAGCGCCGACAGGGGACAAGAGACCCAGTACTTC. It specifies CASSADRGQETQYF.

As to this clone: An end of the junction does not agree with germline; a read error may underlie this. V usage is TRBV30 and J usage is TRBJ1-6; 10 bases line up with TRBD1. Germline V gene lookup returns CDR1 GTSNPN and CDR2 SVGIG (reference sequence). The CDR3 has 16 residues. The CDR3 protein is CARSETGGFFDSPLHF. In DNA form, the CDR3 reads TGTGCCCGGAGTGAGACAGGGGGCTTTTTCGATTCACCCCTCCACTTT.

The chain recombines TRBV7-6 with TRBJ1-1; no reliable D call. Between the trimmed V and J ends, which lost 4 bases and 1 base, there was a span of 13 bases. The CDR3 runs to 15 residues. Germline V gene lookup returns CDR1 SGHVS and CDR2 FNYEAQ. The CDR3 protein is CASSSRAERNTEAFF. The CDR3 bases are TGTGCCAGCAGCTCTAGGGCGGAGAGGAACACTGAAGCTTTCTTT.

J is TRBJ1-5 and V is TRBV27; 8 bases match TRBD1. CDR1 and CDR2 from the germline V gene are MNHEY and SMNVEV (reference sequence). The CDR3 spans 12 residues. The V and J ends lost 6 bases and 7 bases, in that order; junction bases with no gene match: 2. DNA for the CDR3: TGTGCCAGCAGAACAGGGGGACAGCCCCAGCATTTT. This sequence encodes CASRTGGQPQHF.

This chain uses TRBV19 with TRBJ2-2; D is unresolved. The germline V gene encodes CDR1 LNHDA and CDR2 SQIVND (reference sequence). The CDR3 is 14 amino acids. Trimming pared 5 bases from V and 4 bases from J, leaving 11 bases between. In DNA form, the CDR3 reads TGTGCCAGTAGTGTCCGTGGATTCACCGGGGAGCTGTTTTTT. Encoded protein: CASSVRGFTGELFF. The variable domain in full, with the rest retrieved from reference TRBV19 and TRBJ2-2, is DGGITQSPKYLFRKEGQNVTLSCEQNLNHDAMYWYRQDPGQGLRLIYYSQIVNDFQKGDIAEGYSVSREKKESFPLTVTSAQKNPTAFYLCASSVRGFTGELFFGEGSRLTVL.

CDR3 protein: CASSETGDHSPLHF. The CDR3 DNA reads TGTGCCAGCAGTGAGACGGGAGATCATTCACCCCTCCACTTT. V and J are TRBV2 and TRBJ1-6, with D unclear. This CDR3 is 14 amino acids long. Trimming cost V 3 bases and J 8 bases, with 11 bases left between them. Germline CDR1 SNHLY, CDR2 FYNNEI.

The chain joins TRBV6-5 to TRBJ2-5; D not resolved. V shed 5 bases and J shed 5 bases, with 15 bases lying between them. CDR1 and CDR2 (germline): MNHEY, SVGAGI. The CDR3 contains 14 residues. The CDR3 DNA reads as TGTGCCAGCAGTATCCGTGGGCGTGGGGAGACCCAGTACTTC. Encoded protein: CASSIRGRGETQYF.

The V gene is TRBV2, the J gene TRBJ2-2, with D possibly being TRBD1 (6 bases). CDR1 is SNHLY, CDR2 FYNNEI, per germline. Trimming stripped 3 bases from V and 7 bases from J, with 12 bases between. The CDR3 sequence is 14 residues long. The CDR3 nucleotides read TGTGCCAGCAGTGACAGCACAGGGAACGGGGAGCTGTTTTTT. This translates into CASSDSTGNGELFF.

The chain couples TRBV4-1 to TRBJ2-5; the D gene is possibly TRBD2 (7 bases). The CDR3 runs to 12 residues. In germline, CDR1 is MGHRA, CDR2 YSYEKL. Trimming stripped 2 bases from V and 11 bases from J, with 12 bases between. For the CDR3, the DNA is TGCGCCAGCAGCCAACTACAGGGAGGGCAGTACTTC. Protein: CASSQLQGGQYF.

This clone has only one observation. The chain uses TRBV15 and TRBJ1-1, with D possibly matching TRBD1 (5 bases). This CDR3 has 16 residues. Per the germline V gene, CDR1 is LNHNV and CDR2 is YYDKDF (reference sequence). V shed 0 bases and J shed 1 base, with 12 bases lying between them. CDR3 region: CATSRDMNRPNTEAFF. In nucleotides, the CDR3 is TGTGCCACCAGCAGAGATATGAACAGGCCGAACACTGAAGCTTTCTTT. Complete variable domain (other parts from reference TRBV15 and TRBJ1-1): DAMVIQNPRYQVTQFGKPVTLSCSQTLNHNVMYWYQQKSSQAPKLLFHYYDKDFNNEADTPDNFQSRRPNTSFCFLDIRSPGLGDTAMYLCATSRDMNRPNTEAFFGQGTRLTVV.

This clone was counted at least ten times. The V call is TRBV7-9, the J call TRBJ1-1; 9 bases match TRBD1. J lost 1 base, V lost 5 bases, and 11 bases had no gene match. This CDR3 region has 17 residues. The germline CDR1 and CDR2 sequences are SEHNR and FQNEAQ (reference sequence). This CDR3 is CASSTQRDRAWNTEAFF. The CDR3 DNA reads TGTGCCAGCAGCACTCAACGGGACAGGGCCTGGAACACTGAAGCTTTCTTT.

The rearrangement uses TRBV7-8 and TRBJ2-7; D unresolved. V lost 1 base and J lost 7, with 17 bases in between. Germline-derived CDR1 and CDR2 are SGHVS and FQNEAQ. This CDR3 is 15 amino acids long. The CDR3 DNA sequence: TGTGCCAGCAGCTTAGACCCAGGTCCGTCGGAAGAGCAGTACTTC. Its protein product is CASSLDPGPSEEQYF.

This clone has a count of ten or more. This sequence joins TRBV7-2 and TRBJ1-3, with D maybe TRBD1 (6 bases). The CDR3 length is 15 residues. CDR1 SGHTA and CDR2 FQGNSA come from the germline V gene. Deletions cut 5 bases from V and 3 bases from J, with 14 bases between. CDR3 sequence: CASSASQGGGNTIYF. The CDR3 DNA follows: TGTGCCAGCAGCGCCTCACAGGGAGGTGGAAACACCATATATTTT.

The V and J genes are TRBV5-1 and TRBJ1-2, with a tentative D call TRBD1 (6 bases). Per germline, CDR1 SGHRS and CDR2 YFSETQ. The ends were cut back, 2 bases at V and 2 bases at J, with 13 bases in the middle. The CDR3 loop spans 15 amino acids. The DNA of the CDR3 is TGCGCCAGCAGCTTTGACCCAGGGGAAAACTATGGCTACACCTTC. Translated: CASSFDPGENYGYTF.

The rearrangement joins TRBV4-2 to TRBJ2-2, with 10 bases lining up with TRBD1. After removal of 4 bases from V and 4 bases from J, the junction contained 3 bases not matched to a gene. This CDR3 spans 15 amino acids. Germline CDR1 reads LGHNA; CDR2 reads YNFKEQ. The CDR3 coding sequence is TGTGCCAGCAGCCCCCGGGACAGGGGCACCGGGGAGCTGTTTTTT. Translated: CASSPRDRGTGELFF.

The chain's CDR3 is CASSRSAHSERNEQFF. The CDR3 DNA reads as TGCGCCAGCAGCCGCTCAGCCCACAGTGAGCGCAATGAGCAGTTCTTC. This chain uses TRBV4-1 with TRBJ2-1; the D is unclear. The germline gives CDR1 MGHRA, CDR2 YSYEKL. V lost 4 bases and J 6 bases, leaving 19 bases between the germline ends. The CDR3 contains 16 residues.

This chain uses TRBV7-8 with TRBJ1-2; no clear D. The germline gives CDR1 SGHVS, CDR2 FQNEAQ. The V end was cut by 5 bases, the J end by 8 bases, with 18 bases between. CDR3 length: 14 residues. DNA for the CDR3: TGTGCCAGCAGCCCCCCGGGAGGTTTTGAGGGCTACACCTTC. Encoded protein: CASSPPGGFEGYTF.

V is TRBV29-1 and J is TRBJ2-5; 14 nucleotides align to TRBD2. V shed 4 bases, J shed 5 bases, and the junction held 6 bases outside the gene matches. The germline V gene has CDR1 SQVTM and CDR2 ANQGSEA. The CDR3 has 15 amino acids. CDR3 residues: CSVATSGGAGETQYF. CDR3 bases: TGCAGCGTTGCGACTAGCGGGGGGGCCGGGGAGACCCAGTACTTC.